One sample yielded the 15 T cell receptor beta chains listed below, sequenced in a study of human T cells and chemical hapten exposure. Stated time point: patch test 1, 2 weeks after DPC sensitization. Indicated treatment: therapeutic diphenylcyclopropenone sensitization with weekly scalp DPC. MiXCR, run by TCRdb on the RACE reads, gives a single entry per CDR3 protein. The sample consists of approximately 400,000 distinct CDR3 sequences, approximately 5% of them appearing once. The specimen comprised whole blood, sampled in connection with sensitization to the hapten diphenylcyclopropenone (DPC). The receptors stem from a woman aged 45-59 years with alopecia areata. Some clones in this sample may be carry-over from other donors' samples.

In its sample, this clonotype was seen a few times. The CDR3: CASTGTGDSYEQYF. CDR3 coding DNA: TGTGCCAGCACAGGGACAGGGGACTCCTACGAGCAGTACTTC. The chain couples TRBV2 to TRBJ2-7; 10 bases fit TRBD1. Germline V gives CDR1 SNHLY, CDR2 FYNNEI. J was trimmed by 0 bases and V by 7 bases; bases with no gene match: 3. The CDR3 runs to 14 residues.

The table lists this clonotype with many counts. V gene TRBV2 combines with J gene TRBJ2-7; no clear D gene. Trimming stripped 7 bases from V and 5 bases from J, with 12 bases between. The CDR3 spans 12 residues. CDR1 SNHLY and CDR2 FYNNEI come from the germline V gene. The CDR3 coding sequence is TGTGCCAGCAACGAACCCGCGGACGAGCAGTACTTC. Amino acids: CASNEPADEQYF.

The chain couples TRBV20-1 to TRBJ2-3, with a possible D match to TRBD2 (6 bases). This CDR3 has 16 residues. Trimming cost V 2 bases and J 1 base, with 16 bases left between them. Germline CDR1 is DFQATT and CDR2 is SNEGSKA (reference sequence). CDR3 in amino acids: CSARNSLRRGTDTQYF. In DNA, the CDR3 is TGCAGTGCTAGAAATAGCCTCCGGAGGGGCACAGATACGCAGTATTTT.

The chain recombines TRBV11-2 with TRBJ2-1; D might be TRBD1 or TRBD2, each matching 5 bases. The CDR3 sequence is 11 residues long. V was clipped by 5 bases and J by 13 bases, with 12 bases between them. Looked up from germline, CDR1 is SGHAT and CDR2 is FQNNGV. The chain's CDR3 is CASSNTGTQFF. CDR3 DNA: TGTGCCAGCAGCAATACCGGGACCCAGTTCTTC.

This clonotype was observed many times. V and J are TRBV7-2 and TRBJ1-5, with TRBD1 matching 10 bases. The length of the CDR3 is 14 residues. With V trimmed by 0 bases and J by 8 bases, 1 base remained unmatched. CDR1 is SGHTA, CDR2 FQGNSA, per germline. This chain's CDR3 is CASSLAGTGEPQHF. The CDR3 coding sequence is TGTGCCAGCAGCTTAGCCGGGACAGGGGAGCCCCAGCATTTT.

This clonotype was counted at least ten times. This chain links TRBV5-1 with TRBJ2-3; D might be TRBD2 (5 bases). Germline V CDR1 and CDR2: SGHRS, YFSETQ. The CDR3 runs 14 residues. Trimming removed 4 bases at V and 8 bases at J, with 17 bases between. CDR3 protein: CASSGDLGAGTQYF. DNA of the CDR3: TGCGCCAGCAGCGGGGATCTCGGTGCGGGTACGCAGTATTTT.

CDR3 coding DNA: TGTGCCAGCAGTGGGGGAGGGACGAGGGAAGGAAAACTGTTTTTT. This codes for CASSGGGTREGKLFF. The gene calls are TRBV27 and TRBJ1-4; D possibly corresponds to TRBD1 (5 bases). Germline lookup yields CDR1 MNHEY and CDR2 SMNVEV (reference sequence). CDR3 length: 15 amino acids. V lost 5 bases, J lost 10 bases, and 20 bases lay in between.

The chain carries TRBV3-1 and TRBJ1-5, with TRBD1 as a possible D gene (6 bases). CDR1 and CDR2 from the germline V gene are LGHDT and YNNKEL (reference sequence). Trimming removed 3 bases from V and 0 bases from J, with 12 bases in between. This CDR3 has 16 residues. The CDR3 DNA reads TGTGCCAGCAGCCAGGGGACACCGTATAGCAATCAGCCCCAGCATTTT. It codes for CASSQGTPYSNQPQHF. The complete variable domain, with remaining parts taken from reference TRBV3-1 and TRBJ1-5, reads DTAVSQTPKYLVTQMGNDKSIKCEQNLGHDTMYWYKQDSKKFLKIMFSYNNKELIINETVPNRFSPKSPDKAHLNLHINSLELGDSAVYFCASSQGTPYSNQPQHFGDGTRLSIL.

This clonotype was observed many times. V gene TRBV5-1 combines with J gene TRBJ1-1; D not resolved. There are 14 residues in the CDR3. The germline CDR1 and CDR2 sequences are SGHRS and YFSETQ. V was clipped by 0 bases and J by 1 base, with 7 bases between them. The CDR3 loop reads CASSLGASNTEAFF. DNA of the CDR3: TGCGCCAGCAGCTTGGGGGCATCGAACACTGAAGCTTTCTTT.

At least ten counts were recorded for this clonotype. The CDR3 is CASSTGLAGGLLLTDTQYF. The CDR3, as DNA: TGTGCCAGCAGCACAGGACTAGCGGGGGGGCTGCTTTTAACAGATACGCAGTATTTT. The V gene is TRBV9, the J gene TRBJ2-3, with 15 bases lining up with TRBD2. The CDR3 totals 19 residues. CDR1 SGDLS and CDR2 YYNGEE come from the germline V gene. With V trimmed by 4 bases and J by 3 bases, 12 bases remained unmatched.

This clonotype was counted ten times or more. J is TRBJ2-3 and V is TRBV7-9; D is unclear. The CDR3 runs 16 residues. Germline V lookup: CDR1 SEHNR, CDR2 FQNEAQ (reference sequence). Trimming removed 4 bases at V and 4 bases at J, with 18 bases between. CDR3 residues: CASSSSPGRRADTQYF. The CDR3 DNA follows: TGTGCCAGCAGCTCCTCGCCCGGCAGGCGTGCAGATACGCAGTATTTT.

The CDR3 is CATSRDGAPQHF. The DNA for the CDR3 is TGTGCCACCAGCAGAGATGGTGCGCCCCAGCATTTT. The chain carries TRBV15 and TRBJ1-5; D is undetermined. The CDR3 contains 12 residues. In germline, CDR1 is LNHNV, CDR2 YYDKDF (reference sequence). V gave up 0 bases and J gave up 9 bases, with 6 bases separating them.

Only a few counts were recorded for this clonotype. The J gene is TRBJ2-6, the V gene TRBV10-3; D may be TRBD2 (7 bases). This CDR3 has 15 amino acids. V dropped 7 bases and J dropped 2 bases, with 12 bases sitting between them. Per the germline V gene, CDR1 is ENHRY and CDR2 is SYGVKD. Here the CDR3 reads CAITGGGAGANVLTF. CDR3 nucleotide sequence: TGTGCCATCACCGGAGGGGGGGCTGGGGCCAACGTCCTGACTTTC.

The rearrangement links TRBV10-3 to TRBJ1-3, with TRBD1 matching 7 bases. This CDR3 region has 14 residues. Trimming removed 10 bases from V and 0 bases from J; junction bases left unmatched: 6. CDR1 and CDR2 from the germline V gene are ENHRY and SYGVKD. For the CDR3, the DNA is TGTGCCACAAGGGACAGTTACTCTGGAAACACCATATATTTT. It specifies CATRDSYSGNTIYF.

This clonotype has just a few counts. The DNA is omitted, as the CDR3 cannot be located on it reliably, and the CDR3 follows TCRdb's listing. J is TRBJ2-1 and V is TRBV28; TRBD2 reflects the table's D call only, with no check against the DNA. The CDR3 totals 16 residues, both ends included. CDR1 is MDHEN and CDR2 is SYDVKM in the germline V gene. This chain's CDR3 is CASSSSSGSENNEQFF.